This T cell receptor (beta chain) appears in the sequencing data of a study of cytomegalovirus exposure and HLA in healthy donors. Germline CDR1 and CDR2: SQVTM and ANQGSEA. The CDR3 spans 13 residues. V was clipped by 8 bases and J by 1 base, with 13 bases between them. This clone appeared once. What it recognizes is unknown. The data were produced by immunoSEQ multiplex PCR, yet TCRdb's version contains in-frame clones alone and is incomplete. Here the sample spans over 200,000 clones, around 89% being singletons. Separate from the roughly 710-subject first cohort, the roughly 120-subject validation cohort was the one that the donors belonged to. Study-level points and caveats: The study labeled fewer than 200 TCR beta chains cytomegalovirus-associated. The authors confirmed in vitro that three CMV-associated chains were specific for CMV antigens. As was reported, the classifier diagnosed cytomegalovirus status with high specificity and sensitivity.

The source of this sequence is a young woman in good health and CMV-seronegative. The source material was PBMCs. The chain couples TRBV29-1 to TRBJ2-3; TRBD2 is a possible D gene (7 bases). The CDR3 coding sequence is TGCAGCTTTACAGGGAGGGGCACAGATACGCAGTATTTT. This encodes CSFTGRGTDTQYF.